Each of the 23 T cell receptor beta chains below was sequenced from the same sample in a study of cytomegalovirus exposure and HLA in healthy donors. Use of 60 Vbeta and 13 Jbeta primers characterized the PCR. Assay used: immunoSEQ multiplex PCR; TCRdb lists only in-frame clones, some missing. This sample carries about 120,000 clones, more than 60% of them seen once, and the ten largest clones take around 6.6%. The sample taken for sequencing was PBMCs. These receptors all stem from a man aged 25-45 years in good health and CMV-seropositive.

The V and J genes are TRBV19 and TRBJ2-7; 8 bases match TRBD1. This CDR3 comprises 14 residues. CDR1 and CDR2 from the germline V gene are LNHDA and SQIVND (reference sequence). J gave up 5 bases and V 5 bases, and 8 bases lay outside the gene matches. This chain's CDR3 is CASSAPGGYDEQYF. The CDR3 DNA is TGTGCCAGTAGTGCCCCAGGGGGCTACGACGAGCAGTACTTC.

The chain uses TRBV5-6 and TRBJ1-2; TRBD1 might be the D (5 bases). V was pared by 3 bases and J by 3 bases, with 12 bases between. CDR3 size: 14 residues. The V gene's germline CDR1 is SGHDT and CDR2 YYEEEE. CDR3 DNA: TGTGCCAGCAGCTCGACAGACAGAGACTATGGCTACACCTTC. This sequence encodes CASSSTDRDYGYTF.

The gene calls are TRBV6-4 and TRBJ1-6, with D unclear. The germline V gene has CDR1 MRHNA and CDR2 SNTAGT. The CDR3 spans 12 residues. Trimming left V 5 bases short and J 14 bases short, with 13 bases between. The CDR3 loop reads CASSFSVPALHF. The CDR3, as DNA: TGTGCCAGCAGTTTCAGCGTCCCGGCCCTCCACTTT.

The table lists this clone with a few counts. The genes are TRBV11-3 and TRBJ2-7; TRBD1 aligns across 7 bases. There are 14 residues in the CDR3. CDR1 and CDR2 (germline): SGHNT, YENEEA. With V trimmed by 5 bases and J by 0 bases, 4 bases remained unmatched. This CDR3 is CASSPSGGSYEQYF. The CDR3 region has the DNA TGTGCCAGCAGCCCCTCAGGGGGCTCCTACGAGCAGTACTTC.

This clone is a singleton in its sample. The gene calls are TRBV7-9 and TRBJ2-7; tentatively, D is TRBD1 (5 bases). Germline V gene sequence: CDR1 SEHNR, CDR2 FQNEAQ (reference sequence). Between the trimmed V and J ends, which lost 5 bases and 5 bases, there was a span of 16 bases. This CDR3 is 14 amino acids long. CDR3 loop: CASSPGHDSHEQYF. The CDR3 DNA reads as TGTGCCAGCAGCCCCGGACACGACTCGCACGAGCAGTACTTC.

This rearrangement joins TRBV19 to TRBJ2-2; no clear D gene. The germline CDR1 and CDR2 sequences are LNHDA and SQIVND (reference sequence). The CDR3 consists of 14 residues. The V end lost 5 bases, the J end lost 2 bases, and 9 bases lay between the germline ends. The CDR3 loop reads CASSFELNTGELFF. The CDR3 DNA reads TGTGCCAGTAGTTTCGAACTAAACACCGGGGAGCTGTTTTTT.

The V and J genes are TRBV23-1 and TRBJ2-7; TRBD1 matches at 9 bases. TRBV23-1 is assigned to the ORF class and has an uncertain function. V lost 0 bases and J lost 2; bases outside the gene matches: 5. The CDR3 sequence is 16 residues long. This chain's CDR3 is CASSQSKGQGTYEQYF. In DNA, the CDR3 is TGCGCCAGCAGTCAATCAAAGGGACAGGGAACCTACGAGCAGTACTTC.

This chain uses TRBV19 with TRBJ1-1; 8 bases match TRBD1. Trimming removed 6 bases from V and 6 bases from J; junction bases left unmatched: 6. CDR1 and CDR2 from the germline V gene are LNHDA and SQIVND (reference sequence). This CDR3 has 13 residues. CDR3 amino acids: CASSQGAFAEAFF. The CDR3 bases are TGTGCCAGTAGCCAGGGGGCATTTGCTGAAGCTTTCTTT.

This chain links TRBV7-9 with TRBJ1-2; tentative D call: TRBD1 (6 bases). CDR1 and CDR2 from the germline V gene are SEHNR and FQNEAQ (reference sequence). CDR3 length equals 16 residues. Trimming cost V 1 base and J 4 bases, with 16 bases left between them. The CDR3 protein is CASSLGTAATLYGYTF. The CDR3, as DNA: TGTGCCAGCAGCTTAGGGACAGCAGCAACGCTCTATGGCTACACCTTC. The whole variable domain, filled in from reference TRBV7-9 and TRBJ1-2, reads DTGVSQNPRHKITKRGQNVTFRCDPISEHNRLYWYRQTLGQGPEFLTYFQNEAQLEKSRLLSDRFSAERPKGSFSTLEIQRTEQGDSAMYLCASSLGTAATLYGYTFGSGTRLTVV.

This clone was detected only once. This chain uses TRBV7-3 with TRBJ2-1; TRBD2 matches 16 bases. After removal of 2 bases from V and 7 bases from J, the junction contained 5 bases not matched to a gene. The CDR3 spans 17 residues. Germline V gene data show CDR1 as SGHTA and CDR2 as FQGTGA. The CDR3 DNA is TGTGCCAGCAGCTTAGGGACTAGCGGGGGGGACCATAATGAGCAGTTCTTC. Translating it yields CASSLGTSGGDHNEQFF.

A single count supports this clone. V and J are TRBV29-1 and TRBJ2-3; 8 nucleotides match TRBD2. This CDR3 has 13 residues. Germline V gives CDR1 SQVTM, CDR2 ANQGSEA. The V gene end was trimmed by 7 bases and the J gene end by 4 bases; junction bases not matched to a gene: 7. The CDR3 bases are TGCAGCGCCGGGACTAGTTTGTCAGATACGCAGTATTTT. It specifies CSAGTSLSDTQYF.

The CDR3, as DNA: TGTGCCAGCAGCCCCAGACAGGGGGGGGAGACCCAGTACTTC. The encoded protein is CASSPRQGGETQYF. The rearrangement joins TRBV13 to TRBJ2-5; 9 nucleotides match TRBD1. After removal of 5 bases from V and 5 bases from J, the junction contained 6 bases not matched to a gene. CDR1 and CDR2 (germline): PRHDT, FYEKMQ (reference sequence). The CDR3 extends over 14 amino acids.

This chain uses TRBV2 with TRBJ1-5; 7 nucleotides match TRBD1. The germline CDR1 and CDR2 sequences are SNHLY and FYNNEI. V dropped 3 bases and J dropped 3; count of bases not matched to a gene: 11. The CDR3 length is 17 residues. CDR3 sequence reads: CASSDWSDRLINQPQHF. As DNA, the CDR3 is TGTGCCAGCAGTGATTGGTCGGACAGGCTCATCAATCAGCCCCAGCATTTT.

The chain uses TRBV30 and TRBJ2-3; D unclear. Germline V gene lookup returns CDR1 GTSNPN and CDR2 SVGIG (reference sequence). The CDR3 contains 14 residues. With 2 bases removed from V and 0 bases from J, the gap between germline ends came to 9 bases. CDR3 region: CAWSLGESTDTQYF. In nucleotides, the CDR3 is TGTGCCTGGAGTCTTGGAGAGAGCACAGATACGCAGTATTTT. The variable domain in full, with the rest retrieved from reference TRBV30 and TRBJ2-3, is SQTIHQWPATLVQPVGSPLSLECTVEGTSNPNLYWYRQAAGRGLQLLFYSVGIGQISSEVPQNLSASRPQDRQFILSSKKLLLSDSGFYLCAWSLGESTDTQYFGPGTRLTVL.

The chain employs TRBV7-2 and TRBJ2-1; 7 bases are a match to TRBD1. CDR3 size: 12 residues. V gave up 7 bases and J gave up 6 bases; unmatched junction bases: 3. From germline, CDR1 is SGHTA and CDR2 FQGNSA. CDR3 bases: TGTGCCAGCATGGACAGGTTCAATGAGCAGTTCTTC. Its protein product is CASMDRFNEQFF.

This chain connects TRBV6-1 to TRBJ2-7; a weak D match, TRBD2 (5 bases). The CDR3 has 14 amino acids. Trimming shortened V by 4 bases and J by 5 bases, and 15 bases separated the two germline ends. CDR1 and CDR2 from the germline V gene are MNHNS and SASEGT. CDR3 sequence (DNA): TGTGCCAGCAGTGTTTCCGGGAAGATCGACGAGCAGTACTTC. Translating gives CASSVSGKIDEQYF.

The sample holds a few counts of this clone. J is TRBJ2-7 and V is TRBV19; 7 bases align to TRBD1. The J segment lost 2 bases and the V segment lost 5 bases, leaving 9 bases of the junction unmatched. The length of the CDR3 is 15 residues. CDR1 is LNHDA and CDR2 is SQIVND in the germline V gene (reference sequence). DNA of the CDR3: TGTGCCAGTAGTTTTTCAACCGGGACAGCCTACGAGCAGTACTTC. Residues: CASSFSTGTAYEQYF.

This chain links TRBV6-5 with TRBJ1-1, with 10 bases lining up with TRBD1. Germline loops: CDR1 MNHEY, CDR2 SVGAGI. Unmatched junction bases numbered 10, after V lost 5 bases and J lost 10 bases. The CDR3 runs to 14 residues. The CDR3 reads CASSDRLWDRGAFF. CDR3 DNA: TGTGCCAGCAGTGATAGGCTATGGGACAGGGGAGCTTTCTTT.

The rearrangement joins TRBV10-3 to TRBJ2-1; TRBD1 might be the D (6 bases). The CDR3 loop spans 13 amino acids. V lost 10 bases and J lost 8, with 18 bases in between. The germline CDR1 and CDR2 sequences are ENHRY and SYGVKD. CDR3 in amino acids: CATFGQIADEQFF. The CDR3 nucleotides read TGTGCCACCTTCGGACAGATCGCCGATGAGCAGTTCTTC.

The rearrangement joins TRBV5-6 to TRBJ2-7; 8 positions agree with TRBD1. V shed 0 bases, J shed 3 bases, and the junction held 8 bases outside the gene matches. The CDR3 has 16 amino acids. Germline V CDR1 and CDR2: SGHDT, YYEEEE. Here the CDR3 DNA reads TGTGCCAGCAGCTTGGCCGTGGGACAGGCAATCTACGAGCAGTACTTC. Protein product: CASSLAVGQAIYEQYF.

V usage is TRBV19 and J usage is TRBJ2-3, with 7 positions matching TRBD2. Per the germline V gene, CDR1 is LNHDA and CDR2 is SQIVND (reference sequence). The CDR3 runs 14 residues. With V trimmed by 1 base and J by 11 bases, 9 bases remained unmatched. The CDR3 reads CASSIVASGQVQYF. In DNA form, the CDR3 reads TGTGCCAGTAGTATAGTCGCTAGCGGCCAGGTGCAGTATTTT.

The chain employs TRBV10-2 and TRBJ2-3; 9 nucleotides agree with TRBD2. The CDR3 is made up of 17 amino acids. V shed 2 bases and J 4 bases; nucleotides not matched to a gene: 10. Germline CDR1 is WSHSY and CDR2 is SAAADI. CDR3 bases: TGCGCCAGCAGTGAGGGGGTAGCGGGGGTCGTTGCAGATACGCAGTATTTT. It codes for CASSEGVAGVVADTQYF.

This sequence joins TRBV11-2 and TRBJ2-7, with 15 nucleotides matching TRBD2. CDR1 SGHAT and CDR2 FQNNGV come from the germline V gene. CDR3 length: 17 residues. The trim removed 0 bases at V and 6 bases at J, leaving 6 bases unmatched. The CDR3 coding sequence is TGTGCCAGCAGCTTAGATGGACTAGCGGGGGGGCCACGCGAGCAGTACTTC. Translating gives CASSLDGLAGGPREQYF.